The 17 T cell receptor beta chains below come from one sample, sequenced in a study of glioma-infiltrating T cells after dendritic cell vaccination (dated by TCRdb to the mid-2010s). Preparation of the library involved the immunoSEQ multiplex PCR assay. TCRdb holds this immuneACCESS table with in-frame rearrangements only. Some clones are missing; in checked studies, unresolved V genes explain under half, and the rest has no known cause. The sample contains more than 20,000 clones, approximately 85% of them found a single time. The ten biggest clones cover roughly 40% of the sample. Here the sequenced sample was blood, taken before dendritic cell vaccination. Receptors originate from a human donor with glioblastoma.

The chain employs TRBV6-4 and TRBJ2-2, with TRBD1 as a possible D gene (6 bases). The CDR3 has 13 amino acids. Germline assignment: CDR1 MRHNA and CDR2 SNTAGT. The V end was cut by 4 bases, the J end by 3 bases, with 6 bases between. CDR3 bases: TGTGCCAGCAGTGCAGGGGACACCGGGGAGCTGTTTTTT. This sequence encodes CASSAGDTGELFF.

This clone appeared a few times. The chain combines TRBV5-8 with TRBJ2-7; 10 nucleotides align to TRBD2. This CDR3 has 15 residues. CDR1 is SGHTS and CDR2 is YDEGEE in the germline V gene. Losses at the gene ends were 2 bases for V and 4 bases for J; bases not matched to a gene: 6. Here the CDR3 DNA reads TGTGCCAGCAGCTTCTTTACTAGCGGGAAATACGAGCAGTACTTC. It translates to CASSFFTSGKYEQYF.

As regards this clone: A read error may account for a junction end that differs from germline. The chain uses TRBV19 and TRBJ1-1; no definite D call. Germline loops: CDR1 LNHDA, CDR2 SQIVND (reference sequence). The CDR3 spans 15 residues. In nucleotides, the CDR3 is TGTACCAGTAGTACTCAGACCAGGCCTGTCACTGAAGCTTTCTTT. Its translation: CTSSTQTRPVTEAFF. The full variable domain, in which reference TRBV19 and TRBJ1-1 provide the parts outside the CDR3, is DGGITQSPKYLFRKEGQNVTLSCEQNLNHDAMYWYRQDPGQGLRLIYYSQIVNDFQKGDIAEGYSVSREKKESFPLTVTSAQKNPTAFYLCTSSTQTRPVTEAFFGQGTRLTVV.

This clone was counted once. The gene calls are TRBV11-2 and TRBJ2-7, with TRBD2 identical over 9 bases. The V and J ends lost 1 base and 3 bases, in that order; junction bases with no gene match: 4. Germline V gives CDR1 SGHAT, CDR2 FQNNGV. The length of the CDR3 is 15 residues. Here the CDR3 DNA reads TGTGCCAGCAGCTTAGTTCGCGGGGGGGTCTACGAGCAGTACTTC. Residues: CASSLVRGGVYEQYF.

The chain links TRBV7-2 to TRBJ2-5, with 7 bases lining up with TRBD1. Per the germline V gene, CDR1 is SGHTA and CDR2 is FQGNSA. The J segment lost 5 bases and the V segment lost 6 bases, leaving 6 bases of the junction unmatched. The length of the CDR3 is 13 residues. CDR3 in amino acids: CASSRGGMETQYF. The CDR3 nucleotides read TGTGCCAGCAGTCGAGGGGGCATGGAGACCCAGTACTTC.

This rearrangement joins TRBV11-3 to TRBJ2-5; weak D call: TRBD1 (5 bases). V lost 1 base, J lost 0 bases, and 9 bases lay in between. This CDR3 region has 15 residues. Germline V CDR1 and CDR2: SGHNT, YENEEA. The CDR3 nucleotides are TGTGCCAGCAGCTTAGGGGGCTCAGACCAAGAGACCCAGTACTTC. It translates to CASSLGGSDQETQYF.

This chain joins TRBV18 and TRBJ2-5; 9 nucleotides align to TRBD2. J was trimmed by 2 bases and V by 9 bases; bases with no gene match: 7. Germline CDR1 KGHSH, CDR2 LQKENI. The CDR3 has 14 residues. The CDR3 protein is CARGGTSCQETQYF. The DNA for the CDR3 is TGTGCCAGGGGGGGGACTAGCTGTCAAGAGACCCAGTACTTC.

The rearrangement joins TRBV4-2 to TRBJ2-7, with 8 bases matching TRBD2. CDR1 is LGHNA, CDR2 YNFKEQ, per germline. The junction had 4 bases not matched to a gene; V was cut back by 6 bases and J by 6 bases. The CDR3 runs 12 residues. The CDR3 sequence is CASRGLDAEQYF. The CDR3 bases are TGTGCCAGCAGGGGACTAGACGCCGAGCAGTACTTC.

The chain joins TRBV12-5 to TRBJ1-1; D is possibly TRBD1 (5 bases). V shed 1 base and J shed 1 base, with 16 bases lying between them. The CDR3 spans 17 residues. Per the germline V gene, CDR1 is LGHNT and CDR2 is FRNRAP. CDR3 amino acids: CASGLAVLRGGNTEAFF. The CDR3 coding sequence is TGTGCTAGTGGTTTGGCAGTGTTAAGGGGAGGGAACACTGAAGCTTTCTTT. Supplemented by reference TRBV12-5 and TRBJ1-1, the full variable domain reads DARVTQTPRHKVTEMGQEVTMRCQPILGHNTVFWYRQTMMQGLELLAYFRNRAPLDDSGMPKDRFSAEMPDATLATLKIQPSEPRDSAVYFCASGLAVLRGGNTEAFFGQGTRLTVV.

The J gene is TRBJ1-1, the V gene TRBV27; D is uncertain. Between the trimmed V and J ends, which lost 6 bases and 3 bases, there was a span of 17 bases. This CDR3 region has 15 residues. The germline V gene encodes CDR1 MNHEY and CDR2 SMNVEV (reference sequence). CDR3: CASSPLSVMDTEAFF. The CDR3 nucleotides are TGTGCCAGCAGCCCCCTATCGGTTATGGACACTGAAGCTTTCTTT.

The chain employs TRBV5-3 and TRBJ1-2; 10 bases agree with TRBD1. TRBV5-3 is classed as an ORF, of uncertain function. The V segment lost 8 bases and the J segment 0 bases; nucleotides outside the gene matches: 10. This CDR3 is 16 amino acids long. The CDR3 DNA reads as TGTGCCAGCATCATGGACAGGGGGATAGCTAACTATGGCTACACCTTC. Amino acid sequence: CASIMDRGIANYGYTF.

V and J are TRBV7-9 and TRBJ2-7; TRBD2 aligns across 7 bases. The CDR3 contains 12 residues. Unmatched junction bases numbered 1, after V lost 2 bases and J lost 6 bases. Germline V CDR1 and CDR2: SEHNR, FQNEAQ (reference sequence). The CDR3: CASSLWEGEQYF. The CDR3, as DNA: TGTGCCAGCAGCTTATGGGAGGGCGAGCAGTACTTC. Filled out from reference TRBV7-9 and TRBJ2-7, the complete variable domain reads DTGVSQNPRHKITKRGQNVTFRCDPISEHNRLYWYRQTLGQGPEFLTYFQNEAQLEKSRLLSDRFSAERPKGSFSTLEIQRTEQGDSAMYLCASSLWEGEQYFGPGTRLTVT.

This clone was recorded a few times. This sequence joins TRBV28 and TRBJ2-5; 10 bases agree with TRBD1. V lost 8 bases, J lost 1 base, and 1 base stayed unmatched. CDR1 is MDHEN, CDR2 SYDVKM, per germline. The CDR3 loop spans 13 amino acids. The DNA for the CDR3 is TGTGCCAGCGACAGGGGGCCCCAAGAGACCCAGTACTTC. This gives the protein CASDRGPQETQYF.

The V call is TRBV7-9, the J call TRBJ2-7; D is ambiguous. From germline, CDR1 is SEHNR and CDR2 FQNEAQ (reference sequence). Trimming shortened V by 2 bases and J by 3 bases, and 5 bases separated the two germline ends. The CDR3 contains 12 residues. CDR3 region: CASSLSVYEQYF. CDR3 nucleotide sequence: TGTGCCAGCAGCTTATCCGTCTACGAGCAGTACTTC. Full variable domain (remainder filled in from reference TRBV7-9 and TRBJ2-7): DTGVSQNPRHKITKRGQNVTFRCDPISEHNRLYWYRQTLGQGPEFLTYFQNEAQLEKSRLLSDRFSAERPKGSFSTLEIQRTEQGDSAMYLCASSLSVYEQYFGPGTRLTVT.

This chain connects TRBV7-2 to TRBJ2-1, with 14 bases matching TRBD2. Looked up from germline, CDR1 is SGHTA and CDR2 is FQGNSA. Trimming cost V 7 bases and J 4 bases; bases outside gene matches: 3. The CDR3 spans 15 residues. CDR3 in DNA: TGTGCCAGCAAGGGACTAGCGGGAGCATACAATGAGCAGTTCTTC. The encoded protein is CASKGLAGAYNEQFF.

This clone was found a few times. The gene calls are TRBV6-1 and TRBJ1-5; D gene unclear. The CDR3 is made up of 15 amino acids. From germline, CDR1 is MNHNS and CDR2 SASEGT. V was pared by 6 bases and J by 0 bases, with 12 bases between. The CDR3 DNA sequence: TGTGCCAGCAGCGAAAGCGGGAATAGCAATCAGCCCCAGCATTTT. Translation: CASSESGNSNQPQHF.

This clone is a singleton in its sample. This chain connects TRBV6-6 to TRBJ2-7, with a tentative D call TRBD2 (6 bases). With 0 bases removed from V and 1 base from J, the gap between germline ends came to 7 bases. Germline-derived CDR1 and CDR2 are MNHNY and SVGAGI (reference sequence). The CDR3 has 14 residues. The CDR3 sequence is CASSYSAGSYEQYF. The CDR3, as DNA: TGTGCCAGCAGTTACTCCGCGGGATCCTACGAGCAGTACTTC.